The TCR beta chain described here comes from a study of identifying expanded T cells in peripheral blood. The protocol was immunoSEQ multiplex PCR, while the TCRdb copy is restricted to in-frame clones and leaves out a portion. The repertoire holds tens of thousands of clones, around 88% seen once, with approximately 4% in the top ten. Per the germline V gene, CDR1 is SGHRS and CDR2 is YFSETQ. This CDR3 has 16 residues. Trimming took 2 bases from V and 1 from J, leaving 12 bases between them. Sequenced material: blood. The TCR comes from a person between 18 and 70 years old in good health. The chain couples TRBV5-1 to TRBJ2-2; D might be TRBD1 or TRBD2, each matching 5 bases. Here the CDR3 reads CASSLFMGENTGELFF. The CDR3 region has the DNA TGCGCCAGCAGCTTATTCATGGGGGAGAACACCGGGGAGCTGTTTTTT.